Here is one T cell receptor (beta chain) with its context. It lacks a known antigen. A read error is possible here, since a much larger clone lies one base away. This sample stems from a study of molecular identifiers for immune sequencing clone quantification listed by TCRdb under 2018. Regarding the complete study: For a replicate experiment, RNA from 20,000 or 100,000 naive CD8 T cells was divided into five aliquots, of which four were sequenced. This methods study used CD8 T cells to benchmark TCR RNA copy counting and molecular-identifier clustering-based TCR repertoire sequencing (MIDCIRS).

The library was obtained by PCR. TCRdb shows the sequencer as NextSeq 500. Bulk TCR libraries were generated as previously described, with the TCR primers listed in Table S5 used. The Qiagen AllPrep DNA/RNA kit was used to purify total RNA. Before any analysis, reads coming from multiple sequencing runs of the same library were combined into one pool. The authors' pipeline ran thus. Only reads with exact TCR constant sequence were kept, trimmed to 150 nt, and grouped by their 12-nt molecular barcodes. Reads inside each barcode group were sub-clustered using a 15% Levenshtein threshold, and a quality-weighted consensus sequence was constructed for each RNA molecule. Non-functional sequences were filtered out, along with any lower-count sequence sitting one edit away from another sequence. On the basis of fitting two negative binomial distributions, barcode sub-clusters with fewer than 20% of the maximum read count were discarded. The public reads were quality trimmed at Q25 with fastp and then assembled into clones with MiXCR by TCRdb, keeping productive beta chains. Every entry covers one CDR3 protein and lists the most common genes and DNA from its rows. The V and J calls follow TCRdb's processing rather than the paper's. The sample has 45,000 to 55,000 distinct CDR3 sequences on record, roughly a third of them singletons. The top ten constitute 3% to 4% of the sample.

On the study overall, not on this receptor specifically: Naive libraries contained spiked-in Jurkat TCR RNA (10 copies' worth), which is not part of the donor repertoire. Without barcode sub-clustering, chimeric consensus sequences inflated TCR diversity; chimeras reached as high as 47%. A single cell's worth of spiked-in Jurkat TCR RNA was reported detectable even among 850,000 to 1,000,000 naive CD8 T cells. Modeling indicated approximately 3.2 TCR RNA copies recovered per cell, compared with 7.5 to 10 by digital PCR, which implies a capture efficiency of approximately 29%. Identical TCR molecules sharing a barcode could cause highly expanded clone sizes to be underestimated. In CMV-specific effector cells, over 99% of molecules were held by clones above 20 RNA copies, whereas under 1% of molecules were held by such clones in naive cells.

The CDR1 and CDR2 encoded by the germline V gene are MNHEY and SVGAGI. The CDR3 holds 14 amino acids from the cysteine to the phenylalanine. Just CDR3 DNA is preserved here, 42 bases in frame from base 1. Naive CD8 T cell libraries were made from approximately 20,000 to 1,000,000 sorted cells using 10%, 30% or 50% of purified RNA. Naive CD8 T cells were FACS-sorted as CD8+CD4-CCR7+CD45RA+ on a BD FACSAria II into RLT Plus buffer. To test detection sensitivity, Jurkat RNA equivalent to approximately ten TCR copies was spiked into samples of about 19,000-1,000,000 naive CD8 T cells. Enrichment of CD8 T cells was done with RosetteSep CD8+ T Cell Enrichment Cocktail plus Ficoll-Paque, and ACK red cell lysis came afterward.

Sequencing was performed on naive CD8+ T cells from blood, with Jurkat cell RNA spiked in. Reading the label with the study, this specimen's cell subset or site is: FACS-sorted CD8+CD4-CCR7+CD45RA+ naive T cells. The source is a human donor in good health. Some libraries in this study had Jurkat cell RNA spiked in. Recombination joined TRBV6-5 with TRBJ2-2; the D gene is perhaps TRBD2, on 5 matching bases. The nucleotides read TGTGCCAGCAGTTACCCTACGAACACCGGGGAGCTGTATTTT. It specifies CASSYPTNTGELYF.